One sample yielded the 9 T cell receptor beta chains listed below, sequenced in a study of identical twins. A single record per CDR3 protein comes from TCRdb applying MiXCR to the 5' RACE reads. The sample has roughly 490,000 distinct CDR3 sequences, roughly an eighth seen once. The same sample was also used in a study of yellow fever vaccine responses in identical twins.

The sequenced sample was CD4+ T cells sorted from blood. Every receptor here comes from a young woman in good health.

The chain recombines TRBV11-2 with TRBJ2-7; 8 nucleotides line up with TRBD1. This CDR3 has 18 amino acids. The germline V gene has CDR1 SGHAT and CDR2 FQNNGV. The trim removed 1 base at V and 6 bases at J, leaving 17 bases unmatched. The CDR3 reads CASSLVGLGTGNMREQYF. The CDR3 bases are TGTGCCAGCAGCTTAGTAGGGCTAGGGACAGGAAATATGCGCGAGCAGTACTTC.

This clonotype appeared a few times. The chain combines TRBV4-1 with TRBJ2-2; D gene uncertain. CDR1 MGHRA and CDR2 YSYEKL come from the germline V gene. V lost 0 bases to trimming and J lost 3 bases, with 11 bases between them. The CDR3 consists of 16 residues. The CDR3 here is CASSQDSSFYTGELFF. CDR3 in DNA: TGCGCCAGCAGCCAAGATTCAAGCTTCTACACCGGGGAGCTGTTTTTT.

For the CDR3, the DNA is TGTGCCAGCAGCTTAGTAGGGACAGGGTTTTCACCCCTCCACTTT. This codes for CASSLVGTGFSPLHF. J is TRBJ1-6 and V is TRBV7-8, with 9 bases fitting TRBD1. The CDR3 is made up of 15 amino acids. Germline V gives CDR1 SGHVS, CDR2 FQNEAQ. The trim removed 1 base at V and 9 bases at J, leaving 4 bases unmatched. The variable domain in full, completed from reference TRBV7-8 and TRBJ1-6, reads GAGVSQSPRYKVAKRGQDVALRCDPISGHVSLFWYQQALGQGPEFLTYFQNEAQLDKSGLPSDRFFAERPEGSVSTLKIQRTQQEDSAVYLCASSLVGTGFSPLHFGNGTRLTVT.

This clonotype was counted only a few times. The chain employs TRBV12-3 or TRBV12-4 and TRBJ2-3; D may correspond to TRBD1 or TRBD2 (5 bases each). Trimming left V 6 bases short and J 6 bases short, with 13 bases between. This CDR3 is 13 amino acids long. The CDR3 sequence is CASSQWGGDTQYF. For the CDR3, the DNA is TGTGCCAGCAGCCAGTGGGGCGGGGATACGCAGTATTTT.

The gene calls are TRBV20-1 and TRBJ2-7; tentatively, D is TRBD1 (5 bases). Per germline, CDR1 DFQATT and CDR2 SNEGSKA (reference sequence). The CDR3 is made up of 14 amino acids. Trimming pared 2 bases from V and 0 bases from J, leaving 11 bases between. In DNA form, the CDR3 reads TGCAGTGCTAGACTCCCGACAGTCTCCTACGAGCAGTACTTC. Translated: CSARLPTVSYEQYF.

The V gene is TRBV28, the J gene TRBJ2-3; D might be TRBD2 (5 bases). The CDR3 runs to 15 residues. The V end lost 3 bases, the J end lost 9 bases, and 19 bases lay between the germline ends. Germline V gives CDR1 MDHEN, CDR2 SYDVKM. The chain's CDR3 is CASSFGRGYRSTQYF. Here the CDR3 DNA reads TGTGCCAGCAGTTTTGGACGGGGTTACAGATCGACGCAGTATTTT.

This clonotype showed up just a few times. The J gene is TRBJ2-5, the V gene TRBV20-1, with TRBD2 as a possible D gene (5 bases). CDR3 size: 15 residues. Trimming stripped 1 base from V and 2 bases from J, with 14 bases between. Germline-derived CDR1 and CDR2 are DFQATT and SNEGSKA (reference sequence). CDR3 DNA: TGCAGTGCTAGAGTCTATTCGGGGATACAAGAGACCCAGTACTTC. As protein: CSARVYSGIQETQYF.

This clonotype occurred a few times. The V and J genes are TRBV5-1 and TRBJ2-3; 10 bases are a match to TRBD1. The CDR3 contains 18 residues. CDR1 is SGHRS, CDR2 YFSETQ, per germline. V was clipped by 4 bases and J by 2 bases; unmatched bases: 13. In nucleotides, the CDR3 is TGCGCCAGCAGCCGATTAAGATCCGGGACAGGGGACACAGATACGCAGTATTTT. As protein: CASSRLRSGTGDTDTQYF.

This chain joins TRBV6-2 or TRBV6-3 and TRBJ2-4; 9 nucleotides agree with TRBD1. V trimming: 8 bases; J trimming: 4 bases; junction bases outside the gene matches: 3. The V gene's germline CDR1 is MNHEY and CDR2 SVGEGT. The CDR3 has 13 amino acids. CDR3 in amino acids: CASRDRVKNIQYF. The CDR3 DNA sequence: TGTGCCAGCCGGGACAGGGTGAAAAACATTCAGTACTTC.